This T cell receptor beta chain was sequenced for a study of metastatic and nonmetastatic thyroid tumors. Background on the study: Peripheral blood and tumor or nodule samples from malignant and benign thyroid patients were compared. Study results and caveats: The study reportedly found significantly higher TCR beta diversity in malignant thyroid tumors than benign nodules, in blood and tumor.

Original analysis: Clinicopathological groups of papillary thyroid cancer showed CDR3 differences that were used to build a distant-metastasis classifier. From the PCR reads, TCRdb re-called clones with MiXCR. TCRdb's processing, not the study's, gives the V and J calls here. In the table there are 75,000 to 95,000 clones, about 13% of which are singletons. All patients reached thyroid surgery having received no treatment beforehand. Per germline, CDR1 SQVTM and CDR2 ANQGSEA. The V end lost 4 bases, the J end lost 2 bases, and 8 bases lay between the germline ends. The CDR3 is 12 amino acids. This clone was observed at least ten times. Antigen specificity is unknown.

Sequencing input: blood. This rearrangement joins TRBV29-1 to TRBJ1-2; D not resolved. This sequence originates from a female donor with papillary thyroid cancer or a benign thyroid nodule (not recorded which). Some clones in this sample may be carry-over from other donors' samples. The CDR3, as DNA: TGCAGCGTTGCCAGCGCCAACTATGGCTACACCTTC. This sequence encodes CSVASANYGYTF.